This is a list of T cell receptor beta chains from one sample in a study of T-cell reconstitution after alpha-beta-depleted transplantation in children. TCRdb re-analysed the PCR reads in MiXCR, keeping a single row per CDR3 protein. The sample lists about 310,000 distinct CDR3 sequences; around 25% were seen once. The material was PBMCs, mostly from graft donor cells, obtained 180 days after TCRalphabeta/CD19-depleted stem cell transplant. These receptors all come from a male patient younger than 18 who had a stem cell transplant for acute lymphoblastic leukemia, so the T cells may come from the graft donor. The CDR3 runs from the conserved cysteine through the conserved F or W. Fields, in order: clone size, V gene, J gene, D gene, CDR3 protein, CDR3 DNA. The D gene is left open where the match is weak. Not all rows give a size; the values are once, few, many and, for expanded clones, a class.

>few|TRBV5-5|TRBJ2-6|TRBD2
CASRTTSGTSGANVLTF
TGTGCCAGCAGGACAACTAGCGGGACCTCTGGGGCCAACGTCCTGACTTTC
>-|TRBV2|TRBJ2-3|TRBD1
CASRSGGAADTQYF
TGTGCCAGCAGGTCAGGGGGCGCGGCAGATACGCAGTATTTT
>-|TRBV7-3|TRBJ2-2|-
CASSFWGGGELFF
TGTGCCAGCAGCTTCTGGGGAGGCGGGGAGCTGTTTTTT
>-|TRBV29-1|TRBJ1-1|-
CSVPGFTEAFF
TGCAGCGTTCCGGGGTTTACTGAAGCTTTCTTT
>-|TRBV12-3/TRBV12-4|TRBJ2-5|TRBD2
CASSRGLAGGPRETQYF
TGTGCCAGCAGCCGGGGACTAGCGGGAGGGCCGAGGGAGACCCAGTACTTC
>-|TRBV13|TRBJ1-5|TRBD1
CASSSGQGVMQPQHF
TGTGCCAGCAGCTCGGGACAGGGGGTCATGCAGCCCCAGCATTTT
>-|TRBV6-2/TRBV6-3|TRBJ1-3|-
CASSYFYRSSGNTIYF
TGTGCCAGCAGTTACTTCTACAGATCCTCTGGAAACACCATATATTTT
>-|TRBV27|TRBJ2-2|-
CASSLIGGTGELFF
TGTGCCAGCAGTTTGATCGGTGGCACCGGGGAGCTGTTTTTT
>many|TRBV12-3/TRBV12-4|TRBJ1-1|-
CASSLPPTEAFF
TGTGCCAGCAGTTTACCCCCCACTGAAGCTTTCTTT
>few|TRBV20-1|TRBJ1-2|-
CSASWNYWVDGYTF
TGCAGTGCTTCCTGGAATTATTGGGTCGACGGCTACACCTTC
>-|TRBV7-9|TRBJ2-4|TRBD2
CANSLAGGTKNIQYF
TGTGCCAACAGCTTAGCGGGAGGGACCAAAAACATTCAGTACTTC
>few|TRBV5-1|TRBJ2-5|-
CASSSSGGAGETQYF
TGCGCCAGCAGTTCTAGTGGAGGGGCGGGAGAGACCCAGTACTTC
>-|TRBV28|TRBJ1-2|TRBD1
CASSSPGQGNYGYTF
TGTGCCAGCAGTTCTCCGGGACAGGGAAACTATGGCTACACCTTC
>-|TRBV24-1|TRBJ2-2|TRBD2
CATSSLAGGPTGELFF
TGTGCCACCAGTAGTTTAGCGGGAGGGCCGACCGGGGAGCTGTTTTTT
>few|TRBV11-2|TRBJ2-1|-
CASSLFSNEQFF
TGTGCCAGCAGCTTATTTAGCAATGAGCAGTTCTTC
>-|TRBV20-1|TRBJ2-2|-
CSARGIPTGELFF
TGCAGTGCTAGAGGGATTCCCACCGGGGAGCTGTTTTTT
>many|TRBV5-1|TRBJ2-1|-
CASSRGDLAYNEQFF
TGCGCCAGCAGTCGGGGAGACTTGGCCTACAATGAGCAGTTCTTC
>-|TRBV2|TRBJ1-1|-
CASKLTGTPYTEAFF
TGTGCCAGCAAGCTAACCGGGACACCCTACACTGAAGCTTTCTTT
>-|TRBV4-1|TRBJ2-2|TRBD1
CASSHIRGDRILTGELFF
TGCGCCAGCAGCCATATACGTGGGGACAGAATCCTCACCGGGGAGCTGTTTTTT
>-|TRBV7-2|TRBJ1-1|TRBD1
CASSLRGGPEAFF
TGTGCCAGCAGCTTACGAGGGGGCCCTGAAGCTTTCTTT